This is a list of T cell receptor beta chains from one sample in a study of siplizumab effects on memory and regulatory T cells. Sequenced by immunoSEQ multiplex PCR; TCRdb stores in-frame clones only, minus some. Here the sample spans approximately 110,000 clones, about 93% being singletons. Specimen: CD4+ T cells sorted from blood. The receptors stem from a human donor in good health. The CDR3 runs from the conserved cysteine through the conserved F or W. The D gene is left open where the match is weak. Only some rows state a clone size, as once, few, many or a class for expanded clones.

J gene,clone size,D gene,V gene,CDR3 DNA,CDR3 protein
TRBJ2-1,NA,TRBD2,TRBV29-1,TGCAGCGGAACTAGCGGGGGTACGAATGAGCAGTTCTTC,CSGTSGGTNEQFF
TRBJ1-2,NA,NA,TRBV2,TGTGCCAGCAGTGAAGTAGGAGGGGCAAACTATGGCTACACCTTC,CASSEVGGANYGYTF
TRBJ1-2,once,NA,TRBV15,TGTGCCACCAGCAGAGATGGGGTTCAAGGCTATGGCTACACCTTC,CATSRDGVQGYGYTF
TRBJ2-3,NA,NA,TRBV7-9,TGTGCCAGCAGCCGTCGTCGGGCCCACGATAGCACAGATACGCAGTATTTT,CASSRRRAHDSTDTQYF
TRBJ1-2,few,NA,TRBV19,TGTGCCAGTGGGGCAGGGGTAGGCTACACCTTC,CASGAGVGYTF
TRBJ1-6,NA,NA,TRBV27,TGTGCCAGCAGTTTTGTTGGGAGGGACGGAGGAATCTCACCCCTCCACTTT,CASSFVGRDGGISPLHF
TRBJ1-5,NA,NA,TRBV5-1,TGCGCCAGCAGCTTGCAGGGCGGCAATCAGCCCCAGCATTTT,CASSLQGGNQPQHF
TRBJ1-2,few,NA,TRBV30,TGTGCCTGGAGGGGGACGGACTATGGCTACACCTTC,CAWRGTDYGYTF
TRBJ1-5,NA,NA,TRBV10-3,TGTGCCATCAGTGCAACTCAGGGAAGTGAGAGCAATCAGCCCCAGCATTTT,CAISATQGSESNQPQHF
TRBJ1-2,NA,NA,TRBV6-5,TGTGCCAGCAGTTACTCGAGAGAACCCTATGGCTACACCTTC,CASSYSREPYGYTF
TRBJ2-1,NA,NA,TRBV5-5,TGTGCCAGCAGCTTGGCCCGGATAAATACCTACAATGAGCAGTTCTTC,CASSLARINTYNEQFF
TRBJ2-2,NA,NA,TRBV27,TGTGCCAGCAGTGCAATTCGAGGTTTTGTGGGGGAAAACGAAAAAATCACCGGGGAGCTGTTTTTT,CASSAIRGFVGENEKITGELFF
TRBJ1-4,once,NA,TRBV6-1,TGTGCCAGCAGTGTATTAAGGGGAAAACTGTTTTTT,CASSVLRGKLFF
TRBJ2-1,NA,NA,TRBV5-1,TGCGCCAGCAGCCCTCAGGGTTTGCATGAGCAGTTCTTC,CASSPQGLHEQFF
TRBJ1-4,NA,NA,TRBV10-3,TGTGCCATCAGTGAGTCGAAGGGAGGTGGTGAAAAACTGTTTTTT,CAISESKGGGEKLFF
TRBJ2-7,once,TRBD2,TRBV18,TGTGCCAGCTCACCACCGACTAGCGGCCTCTACGAGCAGTACTTC,CASSPPTSGLYEQYF
TRBJ1-1,NA,NA,TRBV5-1,TGCGCCAGCAGCACCGGGACAAGGGGCATGAACACTGAAGCTTTCTTT,CASSTGTRGMNTEAFF
TRBJ2-2,NA,TRBD1,TRBV25-1,TGTGCCAGCCGTACAGGGGGCAAGCTGTTTTTT,CASRTGGKLFF
TRBJ1-2,NA,NA,TRBV6-5,TGTGCCGCGGGACAAACGTATTATGGCTACACCTTC,CAAGQTYYGYTF
TRBJ1-1,once,NA,TRBV18,TGTGCCAGCTCACCACAGGACAGTTTGAACACTGAAGCTTTCTTT,CASSPQDSLNTEAFF
TRBJ2-5,NA,NA,TRBV14,TGTGCCAGCAGCCAAGTGGGCCGGGAGAACCAGTACTTC,CASSQVGRENQYF
TRBJ1-1,NA,NA,TRBV4-2,TGTGCCAGCAGCCGGGAGGCGAGGGGGGCCACTGAAGCTTTCTTT,CASSREARGATEAFF
TRBJ2-7,NA,NA,TRBV5-6,TGTGCCAGCAGCAAAGTGGGCAGGGAGGACGAGCAGTACTTC,CASSKVGREDEQYF
TRBJ2-2,once,NA,TRBV4-1,TGCGCCAGCAGCCAAGATCTCAGAAACACCGGGGAGCTGTTTTTT,CASSQDLRNTGELFF
TRBJ2-7,NA,NA,TRBV29-1,TGCAGCGTTGGGGGAACCCACGAGCAGTACTTC,CSVGGTHEQYF
TRBJ2-7,NA,TRBD1,TRBV27,TGTGCCAGCAGTTTATGGGCGGGACAGGGGGTCCACGAGCAGTACTTC,CASSLWAGQGVHEQYF
TRBJ2-7,NA,NA,TRBV29-1,TGCAGCGTTAGAACAATCAGCTCCTACGAGCAGTACTTC,CSVRTISSYEQYF
TRBJ1-1,NA,TRBD1,TRBV29-1,TGCAGCGTCGGGACAGGGGGCGCGGGAAACACTGAAGCTTTCTTT,CSVGTGGAGNTEAFF
TRBJ1-1,NA,TRBD1,TRBV2,TGTGCCAGCAGTACAGGGGGCTGGACTGAAGCTTTCTTT,CASSTGGWTEAFF
TRBJ1-1,NA,NA,TRBV19,TGTGCCAGTAGTACCACAGGGAAGTGGGAAAACACTGAAGCTTTCTTT,CASSTTGKWENTEAFF
TRBJ2-7,NA,TRBD1,TRBV7-6,TGTGCCAGCAGCTTAGCCGGACAGGGGAGTTACGAGCAGTACTTC,CASSLAGQGSYEQYF
TRBJ2-5,NA,TRBD2,TRBV18,TGTGCCAGCTCACCGAAGTCGGGCGCGGGAGGCGAGACCCAGTACTTC,CASSPKSGAGGETQYF
TRBJ2-2,once,NA,TRBV7-2,TGTGCCAGCAGTGAACGGGGCGCGAACACCGGGGAGCTGTTTTTT,CASSERGANTGELFF
TRBJ1-3,few,NA,TRBV6-5,TGTGCCAGCACCAGTACGTCTGGAAACACCATATATTTT,CASTSTSGNTIYF
TRBJ2-1,NA,TRBD2,TRBV4-2,TGTGCCAGCAGCCAAGAAAGACTAGCGGTCAATGAGCAGTTCTTC,CASSQERLAVNEQFF
TRBJ1-1,NA,NA,TRBV19,TGTGCCAGTAGTGTAACAGTGAACACTGAAGCTTTCTTT,CASSVTVNTEAFF
TRBJ1-2,few,NA,TRBV5-4,TGTGCCAGCAGCATTCAACAGGGTAACTATGGCTACACCTTC,CASSIQQGNYGYTF
TRBJ2-7,NA,NA,TRBV10-3,TGTGCCATCAGTGAGTCCAGCTACGAGCAGTACTTC,CAISESSYEQYF
TRBJ1-2,NA,NA,TRBV6-1,TGTGCCAGCAGCGAGGGGGGCCCGGGGGGCTACACCTTC,CASSEGGPGGYTF
TRBJ1-2,NA,NA,TRBV29-1,TGCAGCGTTGAACAGGGGATATCTAAGGGCTACACCTTC,CSVEQGISKGYTF
TRBJ2-7,NA,TRBD1,TRBV11-1,TGTGCCAGCAGCTTAACCTCCGGGACAGCAATCTCCTACGAGCAGTACTTC,CASSLTSGTAISYEQYF
TRBJ2-7,NA,NA,TRBV7-9,TGTGCCAGCAGCTTAGTCGAGGTTACCTACGAGCAGTACTTC,CASSLVEVTYEQYF
TRBJ1-2,NA,NA,TRBV6-1,TGTGCCAGCAGGAACGGGGGTGGCTACACCTTC,CASRNGGGYTF
TRBJ2-4,NA,NA,TRBV7-7,TGTGCTAGCAGCGCTTACAGGGAAGCCAAAAACATTCAGTACTTC,CASSAYREAKNIQYF
TRBJ2-5,NA,TRBD2,TRBV19,TGTGCCAGTAGTAGGGCTAGCGGGAGGGCCGGGGAGACCCAGTACTTC,CASSRASGRAGETQYF
TRBJ2-2,NA,NA,TRBV9,TGTGCCAGCAGCGGTGCGTTTGAAGCCGGGGAGCTGTTTTTT,CASSGAFEAGELFF
TRBJ2-3,NA,TRBD1,TRBV6-5,TGTGCCAGCAGGCCGGGACAGGGGGCAGGAGATACGCAGTATTTT,CASRPGQGAGDTQYF
TRBJ2-1,NA,TRBD1,TRBV5-6,TGTGCCAGCAGCCTGAGAGGGACAGGGGTTAAGAATGAGCAGTTCTTC,CASSLRGTGVKNEQFF
TRBJ2-7,NA,NA,TRBV6-1,TGTGCCAGCAGTGACTATACCGACGGCGAGCAGTACTTC,CASSDYTDGEQYF
TRBJ2-3,once,TRBD2,TRBV18,TGTGCCAGCTCAGCACTAGCGGGAGGGCCCACAGATACGCAGTATTTT,CASSALAGGPTDTQYF
TRBJ1-5,NA,TRBD1,TRBV2,TGTGCCTGGGGACAGGACAGCAATCAGCCCCAGCATTTT,CAWGQDSNQPQHF
TRBJ1-4,NA,NA,TRBV9,TGTGCCAGCAGCGTAGGCTTGGGGGTTAATGAAAAACTGTTTTTT,CASSVGLGVNEKLFF
TRBJ2-7,once,NA,TRBV7-2,TGTGCCAGCAGCTGGCCTTCGAGCGGGCGATCCTACGAGCAGTACTTC,CASSWPSSGRSYEQYF
TRBJ1-3,once,TRBD1,TRBV6-6,TGTGCCAGCAGTTATACAGGGGGGATCCCTGGAAACACCATATATTTT,CASSYTGGIPGNTIYF
TRBJ2-7,once,NA,TRBV6-1,TGTGCCAGCAGGCCCCTGGACTATCGCGAGCAGTACTTC,CASRPLDYREQYF